This TCR beta chain was retrieved from a study of T cells in Graves' hyperthyroidism and ophthalmopathy. Study as a whole: Peripheral blood was acquired at first diagnosis, ahead of any therapy whatsoever.

Amplified regions were TCR beta CDR3 sequences from RNA transcripts. The HTBI primer set was used in a first-round RT-PCR of the TCR CDR3. TCRdb used MiXCR to reprocess the multiplex PCR reads, holding one entry per CDR3 protein. Among some 550,000 distinct CDR3 sequences listed, roughly 20% were seen once. Study results and limitations: Among thyroid clonotypes expanded above 0.001, most also appeared in blood.

CDR3 length: 14 amino acids. Trimming removed 9 bases from V and 5 bases from J, with 14 bases in between. Germline V gene data show CDR1 as LNHNV and CDR2 as YYDKDF (reference sequence). Hyperthyroidism had been newly diagnosed in patients aged 18 to 65, and its duration was under 2 months. Notes on this clonotype: The antigen remains unidentified.

This chain uses TRBV15 with TRBJ1-6; possibly TRBD1 for D (6 bases). This receptor was obtained from a man aged 18 to 29 with Graves' hyperthyroidism. Source material: blood. This CDR3 is CATARDKDNSPLHF. The CDR3 DNA sequence: TGTGCCACGGCGAGGGACAAAGATAATTCACCCCTCCACTTT.